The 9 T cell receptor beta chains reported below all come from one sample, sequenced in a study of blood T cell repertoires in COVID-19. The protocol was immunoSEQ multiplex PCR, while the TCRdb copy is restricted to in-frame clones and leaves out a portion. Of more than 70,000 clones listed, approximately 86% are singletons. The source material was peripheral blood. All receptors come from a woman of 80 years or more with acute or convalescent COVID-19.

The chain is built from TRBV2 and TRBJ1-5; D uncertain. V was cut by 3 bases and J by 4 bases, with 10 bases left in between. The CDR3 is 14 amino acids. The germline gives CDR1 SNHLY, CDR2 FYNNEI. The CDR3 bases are TGTGCCAGCAGTGAGGGCAAAGTAAATCAGCCCCAGCATTTT. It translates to CASSEGKVNQPQHF. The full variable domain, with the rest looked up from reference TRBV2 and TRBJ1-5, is EPEVTQTPSHQVTQMGQEVILRCVPISNHLYFYWYRQILGQKVEFLVSFYNNEISEKSEIFDDQFSVERPDGSNFTLKIRSTKLEDSAMYFCASSEGKVNQPQHFGDGTRLSIL.

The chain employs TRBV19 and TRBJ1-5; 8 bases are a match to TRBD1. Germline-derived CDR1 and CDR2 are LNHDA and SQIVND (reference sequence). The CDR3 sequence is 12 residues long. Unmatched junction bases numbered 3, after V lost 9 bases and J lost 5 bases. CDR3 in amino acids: CASGQGDQPQHF. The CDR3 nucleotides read TGTGCCAGCGGACAGGGCGATCAGCCCCAGCATTTT.

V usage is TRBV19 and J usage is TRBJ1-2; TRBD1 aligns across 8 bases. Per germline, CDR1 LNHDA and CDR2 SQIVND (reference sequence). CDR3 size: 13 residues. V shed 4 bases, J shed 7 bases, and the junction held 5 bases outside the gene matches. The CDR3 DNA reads TGTGCCAGTAGTAGTCAGGGGGCTGGTGGCTACACCTTC. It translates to CASSSQGAGGYTF.

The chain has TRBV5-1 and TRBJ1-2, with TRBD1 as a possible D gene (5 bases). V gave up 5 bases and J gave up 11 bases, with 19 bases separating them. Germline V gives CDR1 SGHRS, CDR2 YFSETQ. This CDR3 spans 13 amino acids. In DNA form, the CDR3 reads TGCGCCAGCAGACCGGAGGGAGGGGTTGGTTACACCTTC. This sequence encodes CASRPEGGVGYTF.

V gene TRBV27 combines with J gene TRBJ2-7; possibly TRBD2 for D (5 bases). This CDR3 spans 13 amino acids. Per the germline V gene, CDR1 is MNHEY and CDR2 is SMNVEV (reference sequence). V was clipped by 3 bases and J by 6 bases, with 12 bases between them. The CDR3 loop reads CASSLGHRGEQYF. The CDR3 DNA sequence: TGTGCCAGCAGTTTGGGTCACCGGGGCGAGCAGTACTTC.

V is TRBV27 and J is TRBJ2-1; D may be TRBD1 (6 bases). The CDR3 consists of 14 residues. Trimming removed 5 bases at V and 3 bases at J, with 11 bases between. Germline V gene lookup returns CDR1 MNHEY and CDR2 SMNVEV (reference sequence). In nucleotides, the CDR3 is TGTGCCAGCAGTGCACAGGGAATCTACAATGAGCAGTTCTTC. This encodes CASSAQGIYNEQFF.

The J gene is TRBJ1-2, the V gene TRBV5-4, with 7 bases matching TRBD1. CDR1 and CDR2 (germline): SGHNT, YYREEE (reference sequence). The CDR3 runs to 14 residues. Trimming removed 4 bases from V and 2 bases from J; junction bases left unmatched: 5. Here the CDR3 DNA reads TGTGCCAGCAGCCCGGCGGGACAGAACTATGGCTACACCTTC. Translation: CASSPAGQNYGYTF.

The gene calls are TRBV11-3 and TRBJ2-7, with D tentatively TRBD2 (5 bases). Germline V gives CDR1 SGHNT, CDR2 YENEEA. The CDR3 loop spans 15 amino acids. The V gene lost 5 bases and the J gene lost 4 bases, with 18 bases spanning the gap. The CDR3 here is CASSLGIQNRYEQYF. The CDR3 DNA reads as TGTGCCAGCAGCCTCGGGATACAAAATCGGTACGAGCAGTACTTC. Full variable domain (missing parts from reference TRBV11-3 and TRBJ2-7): EAGVVQSPRYKIIEKKQPVAFWCNPISGHNTLYWYLQNLGQGPELLIRYENEEAVDDSQLPKDRFSAERLKGVDSTLKIQPAELGDSAVYLCASSLGIQNRYEQYFGPGTRLTVT.

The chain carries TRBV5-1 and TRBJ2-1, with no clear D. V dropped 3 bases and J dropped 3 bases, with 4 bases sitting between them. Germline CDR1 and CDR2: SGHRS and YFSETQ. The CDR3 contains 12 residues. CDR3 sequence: CASSSFYNEQFF. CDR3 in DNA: TGCGCCAGCAGCTCCTTCTACAATGAGCAGTTCTTC.